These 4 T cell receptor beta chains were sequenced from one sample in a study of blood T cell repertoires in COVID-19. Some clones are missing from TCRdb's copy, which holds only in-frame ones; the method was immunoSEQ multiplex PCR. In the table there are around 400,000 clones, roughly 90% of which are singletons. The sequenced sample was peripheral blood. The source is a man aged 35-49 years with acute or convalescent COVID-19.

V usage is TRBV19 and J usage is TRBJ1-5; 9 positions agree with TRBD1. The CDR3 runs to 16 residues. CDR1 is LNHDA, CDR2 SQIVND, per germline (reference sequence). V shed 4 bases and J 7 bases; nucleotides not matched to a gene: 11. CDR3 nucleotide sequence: TGTGCCAGTAGTACCACCGGGACAGGGACGGACCAGCCCCAGCATTTT. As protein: CASSTTGTGTDQPQHF.

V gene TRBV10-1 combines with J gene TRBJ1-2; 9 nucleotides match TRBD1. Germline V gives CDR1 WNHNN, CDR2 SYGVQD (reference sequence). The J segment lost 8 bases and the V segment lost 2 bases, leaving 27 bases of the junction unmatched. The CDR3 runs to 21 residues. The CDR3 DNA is TGCGCCAGCAGTGAGGTCCTCGGACAGGGGAGGGCGGGCGTGCCGATAGGCGGCTACACCTTC. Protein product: CASSEVLGQGRAGVPIGGYTF.

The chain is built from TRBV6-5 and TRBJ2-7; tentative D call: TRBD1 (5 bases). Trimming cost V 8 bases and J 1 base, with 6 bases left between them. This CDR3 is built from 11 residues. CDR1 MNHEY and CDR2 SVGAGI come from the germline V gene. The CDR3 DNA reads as TGTGCCAGCCAGGGTTCCTACGAGCAGTACTTC. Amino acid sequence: CASQGSYEQYF.

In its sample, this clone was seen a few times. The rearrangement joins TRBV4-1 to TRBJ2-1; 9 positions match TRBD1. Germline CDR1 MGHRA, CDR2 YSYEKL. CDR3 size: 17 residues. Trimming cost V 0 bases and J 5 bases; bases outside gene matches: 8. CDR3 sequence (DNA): TGCGCCAGCAGCCAAGAATTGGGGACAGGGCGCAACAATGAGCAGTTCTTC. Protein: CASSQELGTGRNNEQFF.